This entry is about one T cell receptor beta chain. Its antigen is not identified. The data belong to a study of monozygotic twins with inflammatory bowel disease. Whole blood served as the source of total RNA, and no T cell sorting took place. TCRdb reprocessed the 5' RACE reads; each CDR3 protein has one entry and no DNA is given. Reported are approximately 45,000 distinct CDR3 sequences; the ten largest clones contain 5% to 6%. CDR3 length: 16 residues. Per germline, CDR1 DFQATT and CDR2 SNEGSKA (reference sequence). Study conclusions and caveats: Among twins, concordant and discordant pairs did not differ in repertoire similarity, possibly from limited power.

The chain employs TRBV20-1 and TRBJ1-5; without DNA, the TCRdb call of TRBD1 cannot be checked. The receptor was derived from a human donor with ulcerative colitis or Crohn's disease, or a healthy co-twin of an affected twin (not recorded which). The sample comprised blood. The CDR3 protein is CSARDFGTGQGLPQHF.